This TCR beta chain was sequenced in a study of cytotoxic CD8 clonotypes in ibrutinib-treated CLL. Study results and caveats: Investigators sampled sustained-remission and progressing patients at differing times. Contraction or stability on treatment characterized the public clonotypes, which were uncommon.

This clone was counted between two and nine times. Its antigen is undetermined. CDR1 is LGHNA and CDR2 is YNFKEQ in the germline V gene. This CDR3 spans 13 amino acids. The V and J ends lost 3 bases and 4 bases respectively, with 6 bases between them. Produced via immunoSEQ multiplex PCR; TCRdb's table is partial and in-frame only. The data show just over 200,000 clones, just under 80% seen once. The sequences come from PBMCs, collected after 12 months of ibrutinib treatment. The receptor's source is a human donor with chronic lymphocytic leukemia. The chain employs TRBV4-2 and TRBJ2-2; maybe TRBD2 (6 bases). In nucleotides, the CDR3 is TGTGCCAGCAGCCAGACTAGCACCGGGGAGCTGTTTTTT. This codes for CASSQTSTGELFF.